The clone carrying this T cell receptor beta chain was recorded a few times. This sample was taken from a study of blood T cell repertoires in COVID-19. Study-wide background: The samples span acute and convalescent COVID-19 from the United States, Italy and Spain. Sources were T cells, B-cell-depleted T cells, or PBMCs; the material itself was cDNA or gDNA.

Authors' processing steps: It was from reference gene primer amplification that nucleated cell counts were estimated. Here immunoSEQ multiplex PCR was the method, and the copy in TCRdb shows in-frame clones only, minus some. The V and J calls and clone size are taken from that table; D and trimming were inferred from the DNA. The sample has about 51,000 clones; about 86% are singletons. CDR1 and CDR2 from the germline V gene are MGHRA and YSYEKL. V dropped 0 bases and J dropped 6 bases, with 3 bases sitting between them. There are 11 residues in the CDR3. The receptor was isolated from an elderly man with active COVID-19. The chain combines TRBV4-1 with TRBJ2-7; no firm D call. Material for sequencing was peripheral blood. The chain's CDR3 is CASSQDREQYF. The CDR3 DNA sequence: TGCGCCAGCAGCCAAGATCGCGAGCAGTACTTC.